These 9 T cell receptor beta chains share one sample of origin, sequenced in a study of T cell repertoires in cytomegalovirus infection. Their antigen targets remain unknown. Via MiXCR, TCRdb re-called the reads, giving one row per CDR3 protein. The sample carries 110,000 or so distinct CDR3 sequences, about 30% recorded once. The sample here was CD8+ T cells from cultured PBMCs, taken from culture after CMV antigen stimulation. These receptors all come from a human donor in good health (CMV status not recorded). Some clones in this sample may be carry-over from other donors' samples.

This clonotype was counted only a few times. The rearrangement links TRBV15 to TRBJ2-1; D remains unclear. Trimming took 0 bases from V and 1 from J, leaving 10 bases between them. This CDR3 region has 16 residues. The germline gives CDR1 LNHNV, CDR2 YYDKDF (reference sequence). CDR3 DNA: TGTGCCACCAGCAGAGATGTGGTTGGGTCCTACAATGAGCAGTTCTTC. Residues: CATSRDVVGSYNEQFF.

The chain joins TRBV2 to TRBJ1-4; 7 bases match TRBD1. J gave up 5 bases and V 6 bases, and 6 bases lay outside the gene matches. The CDR3 runs 14 residues. Germline-derived CDR1 and CDR2 are SNHLY and FYNNEI. The CDR3 bases are TGTGCCAGCAGGTGGGACAGAAGCAATGAAAAACTGTTTTTT. Protein: CASRWDRSNEKLFF.

V gene TRBV28 combines with J gene TRBJ2-7, with unresolved D. The CDR3 has 14 amino acids. With 7 bases removed from V and 2 bases from J, the gap between germline ends came to 15 bases. Germline V gene sequence: CDR1 MDHEN, CDR2 SYDVKM. The CDR3 sequence is CASNLIGTTYEQYF. DNA of the CDR3: TGTGCCAGCAACCTCATCGGAACCACCTACGAGCAGTACTTC.

The chain couples TRBV10-3 to TRBJ2-1, with D perhaps matching TRBD1 (6 bases). Germline values: CDR1 ENHRY, CDR2 SYGVKD. The CDR3 loop spans 14 amino acids. V lost 7 bases, J lost 1 base, and 11 bases lay in between. Here the CDR3 reads CAINPTGSYNEQFF. The CDR3 nucleotides read TGTGCCATCAATCCTACAGGGTCCTACAATGAGCAGTTCTTC.

The chain recombines TRBV4-1 with TRBJ2-2, with D perhaps TRBD1 (8 bases). The V end lost 3 bases, the J end lost 5 bases, and 13 bases lay between the germline ends. The germline V gene has CDR1 MGHRA and CDR2 YSYEKL. This CDR3 has 15 residues. The CDR3, as DNA: TGCGCCAGCAGCCAGCAACAGGGGGGGACCGGGGAGCTGTTTTTT. This sequence encodes CASSQQQGGTGELFF.

V usage is TRBV20-1 and J usage is TRBJ2-1, with a tentative D call TRBD2 (6 bases). Germline-derived CDR1 and CDR2 are DFQATT and SNEGSKA (reference sequence). The CDR3 length is 14 residues. V lost 5 bases and J lost 4, with 15 bases in between. CDR3 coding DNA: TGCAGTGCTTTGACCGGGACTCCTTACAATGAGCAGTTCTTC. It yields the protein CSALTGTPYNEQFF.

This chain connects TRBV5-6 to TRBJ2-1; no clear D. The CDR3 consists of 13 residues. Germline V gene sequence: CDR1 SGHDT, CDR2 YYEEEE. The V end lost 4 bases, the J end lost 1 base, and 6 bases lay between the germline ends. CDR3 coding DNA: TGTGCCAGCAGCCAGACGTCCTACAATGAGCAGTTCTTC. This encodes CASSQTSYNEQFF.

The chain is built from TRBV19 and TRBJ2-1, with a tentative D call TRBD1 (5 bases). This CDR3 has 15 residues. V was cut by 4 bases and J by 0 bases, with 10 bases left in between. Germline CDR1 and CDR2: LNHDA and SQIVND (reference sequence). The CDR3 loop is CASSTRVSSYNEQFF. The CDR3 bases are TGTGCCAGTAGTACCAGGGTTAGCTCCTACAATGAGCAGTTCTTC.

In its sample, this clonotype was seen a few times. The chain links TRBV2 to TRBJ1-2; no firm D call. The germline CDR1 and CDR2 sequences are SNHLY and FYNNEI. Deletions cut 4 bases from V and 2 bases from J, with 2 bases between. The CDR3 runs 11 residues. The CDR3 reads CASSGNYGYTF. The CDR3 DNA reads as TGTGCCAGCAGTGGAAACTATGGCTACACCTTC.